These T cell receptor beta chains were read from a single sample in a study of T cells after yellow fever vaccination. TCRdb reprocessed the 5' RACE reads via MiXCR and lists one record per CDR3 protein. The sample records a few hundred thousand distinct CDR3 sequences, approximately 4% being singletons. The starting material was PBMCs, obtained 15 days after the yellow fever booster vaccination. These receptors originate from a man aged 18 to 29 who received the YFV17D yellow fever vaccine. CDR3s include the opening cysteine and the closing phenylalanine or tryptophan. Fields, in order: clone size, J gene, V gene, D gene, CDR3 DNA, CDR3 protein. The D gene is left open where the match is weak. Size tells how often a clone was seen (once, few, many) or the class of an expanded clone, and some rows leave it out.

clone size: many; J gene: TRBJ2-2; V gene: TRBV28; D gene: TRBD1; CDR3 DNA: TGTGCCAGCAGGACAGGGACCACCGGGGAGCTGTTTTTT; CDR3 protein: CASRTGTTGELFF
clone size: few; J gene: TRBJ1-4; V gene: TRBV7-9; D gene: TRBD1; CDR3 DNA: TGTGCCAGCAGCTTGACAGGGCCCGAAAAACTGTTTTTT; CDR3 protein: CASSLTGPEKLFF
clone size: many; J gene: TRBJ1-5; V gene: TRBV6-2/TRBV6-3; D gene: NA; CDR3 DNA: TGTGCCAGCAGTTACTCCGGGAGCAATCAGCCCCAGCATTTT; CDR3 protein: CASSYSGSNQPQHF
clone size: NA; J gene: TRBJ1-2; V gene: TRBV5-1; D gene: NA; CDR3 DNA: TGCGCCAGCAGCTTGGTGGACAAGATCTATGGCTACACCTTC; CDR3 protein: CASSLVDKIYGYTF
clone size: NA; J gene: TRBJ2-3; V gene: TRBV7-8; D gene: TRBD2; CDR3 DNA: TGTGCCAGCAGCTCTCGGGGGCGGGGGGATGATACGCAGTATTTT; CDR3 protein: CASSSRGRGDDTQYF
clone size: few; J gene: TRBJ1-5; V gene: TRBV7-9; D gene: NA; CDR3 DNA: TGTGCCAGCAGCTACGGGTCTCCCTCTCCCGCGGGTCAGCCCCAGCATTTT; CDR3 protein: CASSYGSPSPAGQPQHF
clone size: few; J gene: TRBJ1-4; V gene: TRBV20-1; D gene: NA; CDR3 DNA: TGCAGTGCTCCTATTCGGGGTGAAAAACTGTTTTTT; CDR3 protein: CSAPIRGEKLFF
clone size: few; J gene: TRBJ2-3; V gene: TRBV23-1; D gene: NA; CDR3 DNA: TGCGCCAGCAGCCAGGGGGACTGGCAGTATTTT; CDR3 protein: CASSQGDWQYF
clone size: NA; J gene: TRBJ2-5; V gene: TRBV18; D gene: TRBD1; CDR3 DNA: TGTGCCAGCTCACCGATTGCGGACAGGGGTCCCCCCCAGTACTTC; CDR3 protein: CASSPIADRGPPQYF
clone size: few; J gene: TRBJ2-3; V gene: TRBV20-1; D gene: NA; CDR3 DNA: TGCAGTGCTAAGGGGGGGGGCTGGGATACGCAGTATTTT; CDR3 protein: CSAKGGGWDTQYF
clone size: many; J gene: TRBJ2-3; V gene: TRBV6-2/TRBV6-3; D gene: NA; CDR3 DNA: TGTGCCAGCACGGAGAGGTATACGCAGTATTTT; CDR3 protein: CASTERYTQYF
clone size: many; J gene: TRBJ2-3; V gene: TRBV19; D gene: NA; CDR3 DNA: TGTGCCAGTAGTGTGACTAGTAGCACAGATACGCAGTATTTT; CDR3 protein: CASSVTSSTDTQYF
clone size: many; J gene: TRBJ1-5; V gene: TRBV28; D gene: NA; CDR3 DNA: TGTGCCAGCAGGGGACAAGATCAGCCCCAGCATTTT; CDR3 protein: CASRGQDQPQHF
clone size: many; J gene: TRBJ2-1; V gene: TRBV5-4; D gene: TRBD2; CDR3 DNA: TGTGCCAGCAGCTTGGCAATTTACGGGGGGGCCGGGGATGAGCAGTTCTTC; CDR3 protein: CASSLAIYGGAGDEQFF
clone size: few; J gene: TRBJ1-4; V gene: TRBV5-1; D gene: NA; CDR3 DNA: TGCGCCAGCAGCCGTGGTAACAGTAATGAAAAACTGTTTTTT; CDR3 protein: CASSRGNSNEKLFF
clone size: NA; J gene: TRBJ2-2; V gene: TRBV12-3/TRBV12-4; D gene: NA; CDR3 DNA: TGTGCCAGCAGTTTAGGGGGAGGGAACACCGGGGAGCTGTTTTTT; CDR3 protein: CASSLGGGNTGELFF
clone size: many; J gene: TRBJ2-2; V gene: TRBV7-3; D gene: NA; CDR3 DNA: TGTGCCAGCAGCTCGGCAGGGCCCGGGGAGCTGTTTTTT; CDR3 protein: CASSSAGPGELFF
clone size: many; J gene: TRBJ2-3; V gene: TRBV12-3/TRBV12-4; D gene: NA; CDR3 DNA: TGTGCCAGCAGTTTTTCATTGACCGGGGGGCAGTATTTT; CDR3 protein: CASSFSLTGGQYF
clone size: many; J gene: TRBJ1-2; V gene: TRBV12-3/TRBV12-4; D gene: NA; CDR3 DNA: TGTGCCAGCAGTTTTACAGGGAGTGGCTACACCTTC; CDR3 protein: CASSFTGSGYTF
clone size: many; J gene: TRBJ2-2; V gene: TRBV7-2; D gene: NA; CDR3 DNA: TGTGCCAGCAGCTTCCGTACCGTAGGCACCGGGGAGCTGTTTTTT; CDR3 protein: CASSFRTVGTGELFF
clone size: many; J gene: TRBJ2-5; V gene: TRBV29-1; D gene: TRBD2; CDR3 DNA: TGCAGCGTGGTAGCGGGGGAAGAGACCCAGTACTTC; CDR3 protein: CSVVAGEETQYF
clone size: many; J gene: TRBJ2-1; V gene: TRBV7-9; D gene: NA; CDR3 DNA: TGTGCCAGCAGCCCCTCCTCCCGGCTCCACAATGAGCAGTTCTTC; CDR3 protein: CASSPSSRLHNEQFF
clone size: NA; J gene: TRBJ2-2; V gene: TRBV19; D gene: NA; CDR3 DNA: TGTGCCAGTAGAGATAAGATTCAGCAGCGGGACACCGGGGAGCTGTTTTTT; CDR3 protein: CASRDKIQQRDTGELFF
clone size: many; J gene: TRBJ1-3; V gene: TRBV10-3; D gene: NA; CDR3 DNA: TGTGCCAGTATTCCAGCGTCCGGAAACACCATATATTTT; CDR3 protein: CASIPASGNTIYF
clone size: many; J gene: TRBJ2-3; V gene: TRBV6-5; D gene: NA; CDR3 DNA: TGTGCCAGCAGTTACCAAGGACCGTACACCACAGATACGCAGTATTTT; CDR3 protein: CASSYQGPYTTDTQYF
clone size: few; J gene: TRBJ2-5; V gene: TRBV19; D gene: NA; CDR3 DNA: TGTGCCAGTAGTATAGCGGGTTCTCAAGAGACCCAGTACTTC; CDR3 protein: CASSIAGSQETQYF
clone size: many; J gene: TRBJ1-1; V gene: TRBV7-9; D gene: NA; CDR3 DNA: TGTGCCAGCAGCCCGACAGGCGCCCTCGAAGCTTTCTTT; CDR3 protein: CASSPTGALEAFF
clone size: NA; J gene: TRBJ2-5; V gene: TRBV7-2; D gene: NA; CDR3 DNA: TGTGCCAGCTCCTCAGGACGGAGCCAAGAGACCCAGTACTTC; CDR3 protein: CASSSGRSQETQYF
clone size: few; J gene: TRBJ1-1; V gene: TRBV5-1; D gene: TRBD1; CDR3 DNA: TGCGCCAGCAGCTCAGGACAGGGAAGAGTATTCACTGAAGCTTTCTTT; CDR3 protein: CASSSGQGRVFTEAFF
clone size: few; J gene: TRBJ1-6; V gene: TRBV7-3; D gene: NA; CDR3 DNA: TGTGCCAGCAGCTCCTCTGTGGGGGGCGCGTCACCCCTCCACTTT; CDR3 protein: CASSSSVGGASPLHF
clone size: NA; J gene: TRBJ2-2; V gene: TRBV5-6; D gene: TRBD1; CDR3 DNA: TGTGCCAGCAGACTGGGACAGGGCCGTACCGGGGAGCTGTTTTTT; CDR3 protein: CASRLGQGRTGELFF
clone size: many; J gene: TRBJ2-5; V gene: TRBV18; D gene: NA; CDR3 DNA: TGTGCCAGCTCACCCTCCACCGGCGGGGTAGAGACCCAGTACTTC; CDR3 protein: CASSPSTGGVETQYF
clone size: many; J gene: TRBJ2-1; V gene: TRBV20-1; D gene: TRBD2; CDR3 DNA: TGCAGTGCGGGGACTAGCGGGCCCGCCCAGGGCAATGAGCAGTTCTTC; CDR3 protein: CSAGTSGPAQGNEQFF
clone size: few; J gene: TRBJ2-1; V gene: TRBV4-2; D gene: TRBD2; CDR3 DNA: TGTGCCAGCAGCCAGGCCAGCGGGGGGGGCTACAATGAGCAGTTCTTC; CDR3 protein: CASSQASGGGYNEQFF
clone size: many; J gene: TRBJ1-1; V gene: TRBV7-3; D gene: NA; CDR3 DNA: TGTGCCAGCAGCCCCGTCGGGGCTGACACTGAAGCTTTCTTT; CDR3 protein: CASSPVGADTEAFF
clone size: many; J gene: TRBJ1-1; V gene: TRBV6-5; D gene: NA; CDR3 DNA: TGTGCCAGCAGTTGGCGGACGAACACTGAAGCTTTCTTT; CDR3 protein: CASSWRTNTEAFF
clone size: few; J gene: TRBJ2-7; V gene: TRBV11-1; D gene: NA; CDR3 DNA: TGTGCCAGCAGCCCGGAACGGGACGATCGGGAGCGGTACTTC; CDR3 protein: CASSPERDDRERYF
clone size: many; J gene: TRBJ2-1; V gene: TRBV25-1; D gene: NA; CDR3 DNA: TGTGCCAGCAGTAGCTTGCCCAATGAGCAGTTCTTC; CDR3 protein: CASSSLPNEQFF
clone size: many; J gene: TRBJ2-3; V gene: TRBV28; D gene: TRBD1; CDR3 DNA: TGTGCCAGCAGTGCCGGACAGGACACAGATACGCAGTATTTT; CDR3 protein: CASSAGQDTDTQYF
clone size: many; J gene: TRBJ1-2; V gene: TRBV12-3/TRBV12-4; D gene: NA; CDR3 DNA: TGTGCCAGCAGTCGGGCAGCTAACTATGGCTACACCTTC; CDR3 protein: CASSRAANYGYTF
clone size: NA; J gene: TRBJ1-1; V gene: TRBV5-1; D gene: TRBD1; CDR3 DNA: TGCGCCAGCAGCCCGACAGGGCTCATGAACACTGAAGCTTTCTTT; CDR3 protein: CASSPTGLMNTEAFF
clone size: many; J gene: TRBJ2-1; V gene: TRBV7-3; D gene: NA; CDR3 DNA: TGTGCCAGCAGCCCCCGCGGCGGGACCTTGAATGAGCAGTTCTTC; CDR3 protein: CASSPRGGTLNEQFF
clone size: NA; J gene: TRBJ2-3; V gene: TRBV4-3; D gene: TRBD2; CDR3 DNA: TGCGCCAGCAGCCAAGAGGCGGTTTCTAGCGGGTTCACAGATACGCAGTATTTT; CDR3 protein: CASSQEAVSSGFTDTQYF
clone size: NA; J gene: TRBJ2-3; V gene: TRBV5-1; D gene: NA; CDR3 DNA: TGCGCCAGCAGCTTGAACTTGGCAGGAGATACGCAGTATTTT; CDR3 protein: CASSLNLAGDTQYF
clone size: few; J gene: TRBJ1-5; V gene: TRBV29-1; D gene: NA; CDR3 DNA: TGCAGCGTTGTAGGGCAGGATCCAAATCAGCCCCAGCATTTT; CDR3 protein: CSVVGQDPNQPQHF
clone size: many; J gene: TRBJ1-2; V gene: TRBV4-3; D gene: TRBD1; CDR3 DNA: TGCGCCAGCAGCAACCCGACAGGGGGGTATGGCTACACCTTC; CDR3 protein: CASSNPTGGYGYTF
clone size: many; J gene: TRBJ2-7; V gene: TRBV5-1; D gene: NA; CDR3 DNA: TGCGCCAGTCAGGTGTGGGGGGGCAACGAGCAGTACTTC; CDR3 protein: CASQVWGGNEQYF
clone size: NA; J gene: TRBJ1-2; V gene: TRBV5-1; D gene: TRBD1; CDR3 DNA: TGCGCCAGCAGCTCGACAGGGGAGGCCTATGGCTACACCTTC; CDR3 protein: CASSSTGEAYGYTF
clone size: few; J gene: TRBJ2-5; V gene: TRBV5-6; D gene: TRBD2; CDR3 DNA: TGTGCCAGCAGCACGCTAGCGGACCCTCAAGAGACCCAGTACTTC; CDR3 protein: CASSTLADPQETQYF
clone size: many; J gene: TRBJ1-2; V gene: TRBV5-1; D gene: NA; CDR3 DNA: TGCGCCAGCAGCCCTCCCGAAAACTATGGCTACACCTTC; CDR3 protein: CASSPPENYGYTF
clone size: many; J gene: TRBJ1-1; V gene: TRBV27; D gene: NA; CDR3 DNA: TGTGCCAGCAGTCAACAAGGCATGAACACTGAAGCTTTCTTT; CDR3 protein: CASSQQGMNTEAFF
clone size: many; J gene: TRBJ2-1; V gene: TRBV20-1; D gene: TRBD2; CDR3 DNA: TGCAGTGCTAGATCGACTAGCGGGGGCGCCTACAATGAGCAGTTCTTC; CDR3 protein: CSARSTSGGAYNEQFF
clone size: few; J gene: TRBJ1-5; V gene: TRBV28; D gene: NA; CDR3 DNA: TGTGCCAGCAGTTTAGCGGGGAAGCCCCAGCATTTT; CDR3 protein: CASSLAGKPQHF